These 7 T cell receptor beta chains share one sample of origin, sequenced in a study of control samples from healthy donors and cancer patients. TCRdb's copy holds only in-frame clones and misses some; the assay was immunoSEQ multiplex PCR. The sample holds over 100,000 clones, 92% seen once. The sequencing input was blood. All receptors come from a woman aged 45-65 years in good health.

V usage is TRBV6-4 and J usage is TRBJ1-2; TRBD1 aligns across 8 bases. The V gene end was trimmed by 3 bases and the J gene end by 3 bases; junction bases not matched to a gene: 0. Germline-derived CDR1 and CDR2 are MRHNA and SNTAGT. The CDR3 is 13 amino acids. The CDR3 reads CASSETGDYGYTF. CDR3 nucleotides: TGTGCCAGCAGTGAGACAGGGGACTATGGCTACACCTTC.

V and J are TRBV7-8 and TRBJ1-1; D remains ambiguous. The germline V and J ends were trimmed by 2 bases and 1 base, with 5 bases remaining between them. The CDR3 length is 13 residues. Germline-derived CDR1 and CDR2 are SGHVS and FQNEAQ. The CDR3, as DNA: TGTGCCAGCAGCTTACCATCGAACACTGAAGCTTTCTTT. This encodes CASSLPSNTEAFF.

The chain employs TRBV19 and TRBJ1-5, with 9 bases matching TRBD1. The germline gives CDR1 LNHDA, CDR2 SQIVND (reference sequence). Trimming removed 8 bases from V and 2 bases from J; junction bases left unmatched: 4. The CDR3 is 14 residues long. CDR3 sequence reads: CASDWTGGNQPQHF. The DNA for the CDR3 is TGTGCCAGTGATTGGACAGGGGGCAATCAGCCCCAGCATTTT.

This chain joins TRBV4-1 and TRBJ1-2; D is undetermined. CDR1 is MGHRA and CDR2 is YSYEKL in the germline V gene. There are 15 residues in the CDR3. Trimming stripped 4 bases from V and 4 bases from J, with 16 bases between. The CDR3 coding sequence is TGCGCCAGCAGCCCCGATCGAGGGCACTCCTATGGCTACACCTTC. It encodes CASSPDRGHSYGYTF.

The sample holds one count of this clone. The CDR3, as DNA: TGTGCCAGCGCGGCGGGGACCTACAATGAGCAGTTCTTC. Encoded protein: CASAAGTYNEQFF. The rearrangement joins TRBV6-5 to TRBJ2-1, with a tentative D call TRBD2 (6 bases). CDR3 length: 13 residues. Germline lookup yields CDR1 MNHEY and CDR2 SVGAGI. Deletions cut 8 bases from V and 2 bases from J, with 10 bases between.

The gene calls are TRBV29-1 and TRBJ2-1; 9 positions agree with TRBD2. Germline V gives CDR1 SQVTM, CDR2 ANQGSEA. The CDR3 contains 11 residues. The trim removed 6 bases at V and 9 bases at J, leaving 3 bases unmatched. The CDR3 region is CSVAGGREQFF. The CDR3 region has the DNA TGCAGCGTGGCGGGGGGGCGTGAGCAGTTCTTC.

The chain recombines TRBV27 with TRBJ2-1; D may match TRBD1 or TRBD2 (6 bases each). Between the trimmed V and J ends, which lost 9 bases and 7 bases, there was a span of 22 bases. The CDR3 sequence is 15 residues long. Looked up from germline, CDR1 is MNHEY and CDR2 is SMNVEV (reference sequence). CDR3 DNA sequence: TGTGCCAGGGAGGGCGACAGGCGGACTATGAATGAGCAGTTCTTC. It encodes CAREGDRRTMNEQFF.